Listed below are T cell receptor beta chains from one sample, sequenced in a study of T cells after yellow fever vaccination. TCRdb fed the 5' RACE reads into MiXCR, producing one record per CDR3 protein. The data contain roughly 50,000 distinct CDR3 sequences, roughly 7.3% of them singletons. The specimen comprised CD8+ T cells sorted from PBMCs, sampled roughly 15 days after the first yellow fever vaccination. The receptors here all came from a man younger than 35 who received the YFV17D yellow fever vaccine. The CDR3 runs from the conserved cysteine through the conserved F or W. D genes are given only for firm matches. Part of the rows lack a size; the others show once, few, many or a class for expanded clones.

j_gene | v_gene | d_gene | abundance | CDR3nt | CDR3aa
TRBJ2-2 | TRBV19 | . | . | TGTGCCAGTTCGGGGAACACCGGGGAGCTGTTTTTT | CASSGNTGELFF
TRBJ2-3 | TRBV4-1 | TRBD2 | . | TGCGCCAGCAGCCAAGATGGGCTAGCGGGAATCACAGATACGCAGTATTTT | CASSQDGLAGITDTQYF
TRBJ1-2 | TRBV6-1 | TRBD1 | many | TGTGCCAGCAGTGAAGGAACAGGGGGCAATGGCTACACCTTC | CASSEGTGGNGYTF
TRBJ2-7 | TRBV2 | . | many | TGTGCCAGCAGTGTTTCAGTTGCGCCCTACGAGCAGTACTTC | CASSVSVAPYEQYF
TRBJ1-2 | TRBV7-9 | . | many | TGTGCTACCAACCGGTGGGGAGTTGGCTACACCTTC | CATNRWGVGYTF
TRBJ1-2 | TRBV7-9 | . | many | TGTGCCAGCAGCTTAGGGGCTGGGGGCTACACCTTC | CASSLGAGGYTF
TRBJ2-3 | TRBV28 | . | many | TGTGCCAGCAGATCTCCGACTCTCCCGGATACGCAGTATTTT | CASRSPTLPDTQYF
TRBJ2-2 | TRBV2 | . | . | TGTGCCATCGCGAAGACCACCGTGAGCACCGGGGAGCTGTTTTTT | CAIAKTTVSTGELFF
TRBJ2-2 | TRBV20-1 | . | many | TGCAGTGCTAGAGTTGGCACCGGGGAGCTGTTTTTT | CSARVGTGELFF
TRBJ2-5 | TRBV4-2 | . | many | TGTGCCAGCAGCTACGGAGTGGAGCAAGAGACCCAGTACTTC | CASSYGVEQETQYF
TRBJ2-7 | TRBV9 | . | many | TGTGCCAGCAGCCCCGCCTCTGGGTTTTACGAGCAGTACTTC | CASSPASGFYEQYF
TRBJ1-2 | TRBV2 | . | many | TGTGCCAGACAGCCTAACTATGGCTACACCTTC | CARQPNYGYTF
TRBJ2-3 | TRBV5-1 | . | many | TGCGCCAGCAGCTTGTTAAGGACAGCCGAGGGCGATACGCAGTATTTT | CASSLLRTAEGDTQYF
TRBJ1-2 | TRBV20-1 | . | many | TGCAGTTCGGACGCAAACTATGGCTACACCTTC | CSSDANYGYTF
TRBJ1-3 | TRBV6-5 | . | many | TGTGCCAGCAGCTACACAGGGCCGGGGGGAAACACCATATATTTT | CASSYTGPGGNTIYF
TRBJ1-2 | TRBV11-2 | TRBD1 | many | TGTGCCAGCAGCTTAGCCCTGACAGGGCAGCATGGCTACACCTTC | CASSLALTGQHGYTF
TRBJ1-3 | TRBV4-1 | . | many | TGCGCCAGCAGCCAAGAGGACAGCTCTGGAAACACCATATATTTT | CASSQEDSSGNTIYF
TRBJ1-1 | TRBV5-6 | . | many | TGTGCCAGCTTGGAAGGGTACGGGACGCCGGCTGAAGCTTTCTTT | CASLEGYGTPAEAFF
TRBJ2-2 | TRBV12-3/TRBV12-4 | . | many | TGTGCCAGCAGTTTGAGACAGGTCACCGGGGAGCTGTTTTTT | CASSLRQVTGELFF
TRBJ2-7 | TRBV7-9 | . | many | TGTGCCAGCAGCTCGGTCGGTCCTTGGACCTACGAGCAGTACTTC | CASSSVGPWTYEQYF
TRBJ1-1 | TRBV5-1 | TRBD1 | many | TGCGCCAGCAGGCAGGGGGCGGGCACTGAAGCTTTCTTT | CASRQGAGTEAFF
TRBJ2-1 | TRBV4-2 | . | few | TGTGCCAGCAGCCAAGACGGGAATGAGCAGTTCTTC | CASSQDGNEQFF
TRBJ2-2 | TRBV28 | . | many | TGTGCCAGCAACCTAGGGAACACCGGGGAGCTGTTTTTT | CASNLGNTGELFF
TRBJ2-5 | TRBV6-5 | . | many | TGTGCCAGCAGTTACTCGAGCAGGGCCCAAGAGACCCAGTACTTC | CASSYSSRAQETQYF
TRBJ2-1 | TRBV4-1 | . | many | TGCGCCAGCAGCCAACGGAATCTCGGACGTGGTGAGCAGTTCTTC | CASSQRNLGRGEQFF
TRBJ2-2 | TRBV4-1 | . | many | TGCGCCAGCAGCCAGTCCACCGGGGAGCTGTTTTTT | CASSQSTGELFF
TRBJ1-2 | TRBV13 | . | . | TGTGCCAGCAGCTTAGAACAGGGCTATGGCTACACCTTC | CASSLEQGYGYTF
TRBJ2-2 | TRBV12-3/TRBV12-4 | . | large | TGTGCCAGCAGCCAGGGAACCGGGGAGCTGTTTTTT | CASSQGTGELFF
TRBJ1-5 | TRBV9 | . | many | TGTGCCAGCAGCGTCACAGGTCTAAGCAATCAGCCCCAGCATTTT | CASSVTGLSNQPQHF
TRBJ2-6 | TRBV9 | . | few | TGTGCCAGCAGCTCCGGTTTGGCCAACGTCCTGACTTTC | CASSSGLANVLTF
TRBJ2-5 | TRBV6-5 | . | many | TGTGCCAGCGAATCCAGCAAGACCCAGTACTTC | CASESSKTQYF
TRBJ2-7 | TRBV5-4 | . | few | TGTGCCAGCGAGCGTGTGCCAGGGATCGAGCAGTACTTC | CASERVPGIEQYF
TRBJ2-1 | TRBV12-3/TRBV12-4 | TRBD2 | . | TGTGCCAGCAGTCCCACCTCTGTGGGGGGGGAGCAGTTCTTC | CASSPTSVGGEQFF
TRBJ2-1 | TRBV5-5 | TRBD1 | many | TGTGCCAGCAGCGCATGGACAGGGCACAATGAGCAGTTCTTC | CASSAWTGHNEQFF
TRBJ2-2 | TRBV4-3 | TRBD2 | many | TGCGCCAGCAGCCAGTTCGGGGGAGGGACCGGGGAGCTGTTTTTT | CASSQFGGGTGELFF
TRBJ2-3 | TRBV13 | TRBD2 | many | TGTGCCAGCAGCTCCGCATATCGTACTAGCGCCGATACGCAGTATTTT | CASSSAYRTSADTQYF
TRBJ2-2 | TRBV4-3 | TRBD1 | few | TGCGCCAGCAGCCAGTTCGACAGGGACCTCACCGGGGAGCTGTTTTTT | CASSQFDRDLTGELFF
TRBJ1-1 | TRBV6-5 | TRBD1 | many | TGTGCCAGCAGTCCACAACAGGGGAGGATGAACACTGAAGCTTTCTTT | CASSPQQGRMNTEAFF
TRBJ2-1 | TRBV6-2/TRBV6-3 | . | many | TGTGCCAGCAGTTACGCAGGGTCCTACAATGAGCAGTTCTTC | CASSYAGSYNEQFF
TRBJ2-1 | TRBV10-3 | . | many | TGTGCCATCAGTGAAGTAAATGAGCAGTTCTTC | CAISEVNEQFF
TRBJ2-5 | TRBV3-1 | . | many | TGTGCCAGCAGCCAACCGGGACCCGATCAAGAGACCCAGTACTTC | CASSQPGPDQETQYF
TRBJ1-2 | TRBV11-2 | . | medium-sized | TGTGCCAGCAGCTTAGATCCCTTCTTAGGACGGCCTAACTATGGCTACACCTTC | CASSLDPFLGRPNYGYTF
TRBJ2-7 | TRBV5-6 | . | few | TGTGCCAGCAGCTTGGGGGCGGGAAGAGGGACGGTCTACGAGCAGTACTTC | CASSLGAGRGTVYEQYF
TRBJ2-7 | TRBV6-1 | . | many | TGTGCCAGCAGTCCACCAACCGGGGGCGAGCAGTACTTC | CASSPPTGGEQYF
TRBJ2-3 | TRBV12-3/TRBV12-4 | TRBD2 | . | TGTGCCAGCAGTTCGACTAGCGGACGCACAGATACGCAGTATTTT | CASSSTSGRTDTQYF
TRBJ2-3 | TRBV7-9 | TRBD1 | many | TGTGCCAGCAGTTTACTAGGGACAGGGAGCACAGATACGCAGTATTTT | CASSLLGTGSTDTQYF
TRBJ1-2 | TRBV12-3/TRBV12-4 | . | many | TGTGCCAGCAGTTTTGGTATGGGAGGGGCAGGTTATGGCTACACCTTC | CASSFGMGGAGYGYTF
TRBJ2-1 | TRBV29-1 | . | many | TGCAGCGTTGTAGGTTGGGGCTCCTACAATGAGCAGTTCTTC | CSVVGWGSYNEQFF
TRBJ1-2 | TRBV6-5 | . | many | TGTGCCAGCAGCCCCGGTTATTTGAACTATGGCTACACCTTC | CASSPGYLNYGYTF
TRBJ2-3 | TRBV6-5 | . | many | TGTGCCAGCAGTTACTCGATTGGGGGGGGGCGCGCAGATACGCAGTATTTT | CASSYSIGGGRADTQYF
TRBJ1-6 | TRBV27 | . | many | TGTGCCAGCAGTTTCGCAGGGCTAAATTCACCCCTCCACTTT | CASSFAGLNSPLHF
TRBJ1-2 | TRBV4-2 | . | many | TGTGCCAGCAGCCACCTACTAGGGAGGAGGGACGTCTATGGCTACACCTTC | CASSHLLGRRDVYGYTF